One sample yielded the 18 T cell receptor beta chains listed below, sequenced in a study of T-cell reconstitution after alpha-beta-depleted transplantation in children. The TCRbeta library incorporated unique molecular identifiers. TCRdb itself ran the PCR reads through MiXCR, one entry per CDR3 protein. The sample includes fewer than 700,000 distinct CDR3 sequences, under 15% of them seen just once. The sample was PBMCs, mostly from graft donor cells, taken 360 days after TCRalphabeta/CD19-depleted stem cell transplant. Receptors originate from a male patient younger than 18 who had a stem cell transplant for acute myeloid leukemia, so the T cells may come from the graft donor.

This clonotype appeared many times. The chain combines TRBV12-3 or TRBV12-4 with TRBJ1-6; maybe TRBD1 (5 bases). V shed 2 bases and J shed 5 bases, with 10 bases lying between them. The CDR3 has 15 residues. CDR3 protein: CASSLSSGDNSPLHF. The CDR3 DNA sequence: TGTGCCAGCAGTTTAAGCTCGGGGGATAATTCACCCCTCCACTTT.

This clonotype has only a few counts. CDR3 nucleotide sequence: TGTGCCAGCAGCTTAGTCTGGCGGTCCTACAATGAGCAGTTCTTC. It codes for CASSLVWRSYNEQFF. The gene calls are TRBV7-2 and TRBJ2-1; D gene unclear. CDR1 SGHTA and CDR2 FQGNSA come from the germline V gene. The germline V and J ends were trimmed by 1 base and 1 base, with 8 bases remaining between them. The length of the CDR3 is 15 residues.

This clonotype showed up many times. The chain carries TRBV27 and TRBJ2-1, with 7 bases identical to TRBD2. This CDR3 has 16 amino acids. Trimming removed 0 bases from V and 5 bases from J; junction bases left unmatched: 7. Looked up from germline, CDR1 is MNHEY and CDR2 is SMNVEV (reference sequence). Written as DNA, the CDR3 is TGTGCCAGCAGTTTATCGTCGGGGGGATCCCACAATGAGCAGTTCTTC. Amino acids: CASSLSSGGSHNEQFF.

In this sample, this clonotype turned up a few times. The CDR3 spells CASSPEVRTGRNNEQFF. The CDR3 DNA is TGTGCCAGCAGCCCCGAAGTAAGGACAGGGAGAAACAATGAGCAGTTCTTC. This chain connects TRBV7-6 to TRBJ2-1, with 8 bases aligning to TRBD1. CDR1 is SGHVS and CDR2 is FNYEAQ in the germline V gene. This CDR3 has 17 amino acids. Losses at the gene ends were 5 bases for V and 5 bases for J; bases not matched to a gene: 14.

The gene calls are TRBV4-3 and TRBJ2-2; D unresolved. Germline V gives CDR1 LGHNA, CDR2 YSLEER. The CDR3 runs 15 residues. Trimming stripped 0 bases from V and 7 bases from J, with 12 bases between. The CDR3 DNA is TGCGCCAGCAGCCAAGATAGGGTAGCCTTCGGGGAGCTGTTTTTT. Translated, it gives CASSQDRVAFGELFF.

The CDR3 region has the DNA TGTGCCAGCAGCTCCCCGAGGAGGACTAGCGGGACCTACAATGAGCAGTTCTTC. This gives the protein CASSSPRRTSGTYNEQFF. The genes are TRBV11-1 and TRBJ2-1; 12 nucleotides align to TRBD2. The trim removed 4 bases at V and 2 bases at J, leaving 9 bases unmatched. From germline, CDR1 is SGHAT and CDR2 FQDESV (reference sequence). CDR3 length: 18 amino acids.

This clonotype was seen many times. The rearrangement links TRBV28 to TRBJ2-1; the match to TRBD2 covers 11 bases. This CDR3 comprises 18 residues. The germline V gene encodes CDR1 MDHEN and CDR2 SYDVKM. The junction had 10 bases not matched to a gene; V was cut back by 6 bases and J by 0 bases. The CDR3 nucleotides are TGTGCCAGCAGCCCTCGGACTAGCGGGCCCATCTCCTACAATGAGCAGTTCTTC. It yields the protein CASSPRTSGPISYNEQFF. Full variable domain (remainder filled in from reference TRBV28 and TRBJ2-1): DVKVTQSSRYLVKRTGEKVFLECVQDMDHENMFWYRQDPGLGLRLIYFSYDVKMKEKGDIPEGYSVSREKKERFSLILESASTNQTSMYLCASSPRTSGPISYNEQFFGPGTRLTVL.

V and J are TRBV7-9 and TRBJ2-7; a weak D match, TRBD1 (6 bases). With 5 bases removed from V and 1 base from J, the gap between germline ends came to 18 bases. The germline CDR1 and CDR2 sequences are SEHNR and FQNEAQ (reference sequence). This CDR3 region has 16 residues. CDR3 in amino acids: CASSPGDGGRSYEQYF. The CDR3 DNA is TGTGCCAGCAGCCCAGGGGATGGGGGACGGTCCTACGAGCAGTACTTC.

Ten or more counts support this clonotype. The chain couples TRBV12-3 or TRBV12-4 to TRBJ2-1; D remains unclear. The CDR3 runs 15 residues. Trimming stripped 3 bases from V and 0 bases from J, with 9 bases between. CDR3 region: CASSLDLSSYNEQFF. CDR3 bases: TGTGCCAGCAGTTTGGATTTAAGCTCCTACAATGAGCAGTTCTTC.

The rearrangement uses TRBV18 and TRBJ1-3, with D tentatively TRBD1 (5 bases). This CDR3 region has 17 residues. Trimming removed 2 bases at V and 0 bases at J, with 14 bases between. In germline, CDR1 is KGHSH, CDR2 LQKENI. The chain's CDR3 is CASSPIRGESSGNTIYF. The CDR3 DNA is TGTGCCAGCTCACCAATAAGAGGGGAGAGCTCTGGAAACACCATATATTTT.

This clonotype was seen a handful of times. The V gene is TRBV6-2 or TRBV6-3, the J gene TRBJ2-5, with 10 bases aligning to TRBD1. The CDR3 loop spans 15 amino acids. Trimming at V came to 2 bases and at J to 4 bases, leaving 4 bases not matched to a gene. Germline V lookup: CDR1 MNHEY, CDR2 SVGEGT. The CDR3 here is CASSYLGQGRETQYF. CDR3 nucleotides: TGTGCCAGCAGTTACCTGGGACAGGGGCGAGAGACCCAGTACTTC.

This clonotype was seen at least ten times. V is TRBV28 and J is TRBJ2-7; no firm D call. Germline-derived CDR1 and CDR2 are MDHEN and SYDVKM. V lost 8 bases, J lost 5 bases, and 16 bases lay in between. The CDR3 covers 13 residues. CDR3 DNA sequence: TGTGCCAGCTGGGGATCAACCGTAAACGAGCAGTACTTC. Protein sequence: CASWGSTVNEQYF.

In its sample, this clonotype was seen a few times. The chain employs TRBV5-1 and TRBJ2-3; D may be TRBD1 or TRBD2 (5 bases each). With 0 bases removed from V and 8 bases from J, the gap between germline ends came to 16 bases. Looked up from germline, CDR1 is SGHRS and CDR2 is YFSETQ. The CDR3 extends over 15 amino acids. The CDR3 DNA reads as TGCGCCAGCAGCTTGGTTGGGGGAGAGGCATCTACGCAGTATTTT. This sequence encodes CASSLVGGEASTQYF.

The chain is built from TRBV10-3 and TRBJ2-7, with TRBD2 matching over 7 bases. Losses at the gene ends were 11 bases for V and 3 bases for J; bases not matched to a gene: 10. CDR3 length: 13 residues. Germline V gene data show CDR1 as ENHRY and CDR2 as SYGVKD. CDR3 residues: CAPQQREDYEQYF. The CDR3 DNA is TGTGCCCCCCAGCAACGGGAGGACTACGAGCAGTACTTC.

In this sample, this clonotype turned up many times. The CDR3 DNA follows: TGTGCCAGCAGTTTACCCCGTGGGATGCCAGCGGCCAACACCGGGGAGCTGTTTTTT. This codes for CASSLPRGMPAANTGELFF. This rearrangement joins TRBV28 to TRBJ2-2; D might be TRBD2 (5 bases). This CDR3 is 19 amino acids long. V was trimmed by 2 bases and J by 2 bases, leaving 21 bases between them. CDR1 is MDHEN and CDR2 is SYDVKM in the germline V gene.

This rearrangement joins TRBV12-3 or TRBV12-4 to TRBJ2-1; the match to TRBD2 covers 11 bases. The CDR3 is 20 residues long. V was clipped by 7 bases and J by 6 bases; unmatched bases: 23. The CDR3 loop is CASIRPGAGLAGRGRNEQFF. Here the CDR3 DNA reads TGTGCCAGCATTAGACCCGGGGCAGGACTAGCGGGTCGGGGCCGCAATGAGCAGTTCTTC.

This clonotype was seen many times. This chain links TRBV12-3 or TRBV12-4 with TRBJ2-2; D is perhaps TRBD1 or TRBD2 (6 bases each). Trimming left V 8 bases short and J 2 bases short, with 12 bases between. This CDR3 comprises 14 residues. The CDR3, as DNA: TGTGCCAGCTCCGGGGGCTTAAACACCGGGGAGCTGTTTTTT. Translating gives CASSGGLNTGELFF.

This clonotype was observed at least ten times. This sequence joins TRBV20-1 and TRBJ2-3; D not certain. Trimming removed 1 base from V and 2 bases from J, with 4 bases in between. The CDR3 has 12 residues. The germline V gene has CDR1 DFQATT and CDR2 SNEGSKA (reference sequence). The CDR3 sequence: CSARVLTDTQYF. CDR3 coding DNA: TGCAGTGCTAGAGTTCTCACAGATACGCAGTATTTT.